This passage covers 10 T cell receptor beta chains from one sample sequenced in a study of Ad26.COV2.S vaccination and SARS-CoV-2 variants. Sample treatment: around 19 received Ad26.COV2.S at low or high dose, single or two shots; several received placebo; per-sample allocation not given. Sampling took place 63 days after the first vaccine or placebo injection. TCRdb's table, derived via immunoSEQ multiplex PCR, lists solely in-frame clones and lacks some. The sample contains a few hundred thousand clones, about nine tenths of which appear only once. Here the sequenced sample was peripheral blood, taken in a trial of Ad26.COV2.S vaccine versus placebo. Receptors originate from a person between 18 and 60 years old who received the Ad26.COV2.S COVID-19 vaccine or a placebo.

V and J are TRBV5-8 and TRBJ1-1; a weak D match, TRBD1 (6 bases). The V end lost 3 bases, the J end lost 0 bases, and 18 bases lay between the germline ends. CDR3 length: 17 amino acids. Germline V gene lookup returns CDR1 SGHTS and CDR2 YDEGEE. The CDR3 region has the DNA TGTGCCAGCAGCTCCTCGTTGACAGGTGTATTGAACACTGAAGCTTTCTTT. As protein: CASSSSLTGVLNTEAFF.

The chain recombines TRBV5-1 with TRBJ1-1; D not resolved. Germline V lookup: CDR1 SGHRS, CDR2 YFSETQ. CDR3 size: 14 residues. V was cut by 0 bases and J by 11 bases, with 17 bases left in between. DNA for the CDR3: TGCGCCAGCAGCTTGGGGGCCGGAGGGAGAGGGGCTTTCTTT. Translating it yields CASSLGAGGRGAFF.

The chain carries TRBV6-5 and TRBJ1-6; D call uncertain. V lost 4 bases, J lost 8 bases, and 15 bases lay in between. Germline V CDR1 and CDR2: MNHEY, SVGAGI. This CDR3 has 15 residues. CDR3 DNA: TGTGCCAGCAGTTTCTCTCAAGGCACTGATTCACCCCTCCACTTT. Protein: CASSFSQGTDSPLHF.

The V call is TRBV5-4, the J call TRBJ2-5, with 12 bases that match TRBD2. The CDR3 length is 16 residues. The germline V gene has CDR1 SGHNT and CDR2 YYREEE (reference sequence). V lost 3 bases, J lost 7 bases, and 10 bases stayed unmatched. Here the CDR3 reads CASSSRASGGAGTQYF. CDR3 nucleotides: TGTGCCAGCAGCTCCCGGGCTAGCGGGGGGGCGGGGACCCAGTACTTC.

V and J are TRBV29-1 and TRBJ2-7; 7 nucleotides line up with TRBD1. This CDR3 contains 13 residues. V lost 5 bases to trimming and J lost 1 base; unmatched junction nucleotides: 5. CDR1 is SQVTM, CDR2 ANQGSEA, per germline. CDR3 sequence reads: CSVLKGASYEQYF. CDR3 DNA: TGCAGCGTTCTCAAGGGGGCGTCCTACGAGCAGTACTTC.

The table lists this clone with a few counts. The V call is TRBV27, the J call TRBJ2-7; no clear D. This CDR3 has 14 residues. CDR1 and CDR2 (germline): MNHEY, SMNVEV (reference sequence). V lost 2 bases and J lost 4, with 12 bases in between. The CDR3 is CASSLTISGYEQYF. The CDR3 DNA is TGTGCCAGCAGTTTAACGATTTCGGGTTACGAGCAGTACTTC.

This clone showed up just a few times. CDR3 bases: TGCAGCGTTGTAAGAACCGGGTATGGCTACACCTTC. As protein: CSVVRTGYGYTF. The chain employs TRBV29-1 and TRBJ1-2; D gene unclear. The V end was cut by 4 bases, the J end by 5 bases, with 11 bases between. From germline, CDR1 is SQVTM and CDR2 ANQGSEA. CDR3 length: 12 residues.

This clone appeared once. The gene calls are TRBV7-8 and TRBJ2-5; D not certain. CDR3 length: 14 residues. From germline, CDR1 is SGHVS and CDR2 FQNEAQ. Trimming shortened V by 3 bases and J by 2 bases, and 10 bases separated the two germline ends. The CDR3, as DNA: TGTGCCAGCAGCTTTGCCGGTTTGCAAGAGACCCAGTACTTC. Its translation: CASSFAGLQETQYF.

This clone was seen only once. CDR3 sequence: CASSARGPGEKLFF. CDR3 nucleotides: TGTGCCAGCAGCGCGAGGGGGCCTGGGGAAAAACTGTTTTTT. The rearrangement uses TRBV7-2 and TRBJ1-4, with 7 positions matching TRBD1. The CDR3 has 14 residues. CDR1 is SGHTA, CDR2 FQGNSA, per germline. Trimming removed 5 bases from V and 8 bases from J; junction bases left unmatched: 8.

Comment on this clone: The same CDR3 can be traced to other DNA sequences in this sample. This chain joins TRBV4-1 and TRBJ1-5; possible D gene TRBD1, 6 bases. There are 15 residues in the CDR3. Germline lookup yields CDR1 MGHRA and CDR2 YSYEKL. V was clipped by 1 base and J by 1 base, with 8 bases between them. This CDR3 reads CASSQVQGSNQPQHF. DNA of the CDR3: TGCGCCAGCAGCCAAGTACAGGGAAGCAATCAGCCCCAGCATTTT.